This T cell receptor (beta chain) derives from a study of control samples from healthy donors and cancer patients. Looked up from germline, CDR1 is MDHEN and CDR2 is SYDVKM. Trimming took off 4 bases at V and 0 bases at J, with 9 bases between the two ends. The CDR3 consists of 15 residues. TCRdb's table, derived via immunoSEQ multiplex PCR, lists solely in-frame clones and lacks some. This table holds 120,000 or so clones, 85% to 95% found once. What was sequenced was PBMCs. The sequence derives from an older man with head and neck cancer. This chain links TRBV28 with TRBJ1-4; D not resolved. The CDR3 region has the DNA TGTGCCAGCAGTTCCGGCGGAGCAACTAATGAAAAACTGTTTTTT. Protein product: CASSSGGATNEKLFF.